Listed below are T cell receptor beta chains from one sample, sequenced in a study of molecular identifiers for immune sequencing clone quantification. TCRdb recomputed calls from the PCR reads with MiXCR, one row per CDR3 protein. Here the sample spans nearly 650,000 distinct CDR3 sequences, 25% being singletons. The specimen sequenced was naive CD8+ T cells from blood, with Jurkat cell RNA spiked in. These receptor sequences come from a human donor in good health. Some libraries in this study had Jurkat cell RNA spiked in. CDR3s leave out the opening cysteine and the closing phenylalanine or tryptophan. Expanded clones get a size class; other rows say once, few or many, or leave the size out.

V	J	size	CDR3
TRBV9	TRBJ1-1	-	TSSPGFTEAF
TRBV7-9	TRBJ2-6	-	ASSPRGRSGANVLT
TRBV18	TRBJ2-7	-	ASSPPVGGSPEWNEQY
TRBV4-1	TRBJ2-7	-	ASSQDGTLAYEQY
TRBV24-1	TRBJ2-7	-	ATSPRASPDFIFGSYEQY
TRBV11-2	TRBJ2-7	few	ASSFDIGAYEQY
TRBV11-2	TRBJ1-3	few	ASSLGSYLSGNTIY
TRBV12-3/TRBV12-4	TRBJ2-3	many	ASSTTGTGFADTQY
TRBV12-3/TRBV12-4	TRBJ2-7	few	ASSNDNREGAYEQY
TRBV19	TRBJ2-7	many	ASSMGGPYEQY
TRBV5-8	TRBJ2-7	few	ASTVAGGNEQY
TRBV19	TRBJ1-1	few	ASTPGTRGNTEAF
TRBV11-2	TRBJ2-3	-	ASSLDLSGYSDRDTQY
TRBV6-2/TRBV6-3	TRBJ2-3	-	ASSYAGVTDTQY
TRBV20-1	TRBJ2-1	-	SARDSQGVYYEQF
TRBV7-9	TRBJ2-3	many	ASSLSSGAPDTQY
TRBV12-5	TRBJ1-2	-	ASGLAGRVEGYT
TRBV12-3/TRBV12-4	TRBJ2-1	-	ASSGPHIGEQF
TRBV14	TRBJ2-3	many	ASSSTVRGPPTDTQY
TRBV5-1	TRBJ1-1	many	ASSLGESHTEAF
TRBV20-1	TRBJ1-4	few	SARDGKQNNEKLF
TRBV12-3/TRBV12-4	TRBJ1-3	many	ASSLEDRGDTIY
TRBV7-7	TRBJ2-3	few	ASSGDRTDTQY
TRBV19	TRBJ2-2	many	ASSILATGELF
TRBV5-6	TRBJ1-6	-	ASSWDRGNSPLH
TRBV19	TRBJ2-3	-	ATAGDSRTDTQY